The next 30 T cell receptor beta chains were all read from a single sample in a study of blood T cell repertoires in COVID-19. The protocol was immunoSEQ multiplex PCR, while the TCRdb copy is restricted to in-frame clones and leaves out a portion. The sample has about 46,000 clones, around 90% seen once; the top ten hold 12%. The sample taken for sequencing was peripheral blood. The receptors derive from a human donor with active COVID-19. The donor label of this sample is uncertain.

The V and J genes are TRBV9 and TRBJ2-1; 7 bases line up with TRBD2. The V segment lost 4 bases and the J segment 0 bases; nucleotides outside the gene matches: 7. This CDR3 is built from 16 residues. Germline CDR1 is SGDLS and CDR2 is YYNGEE. In DNA, the CDR3 is TGTGCCAGCAGCAAAATAGCGGGCGGCTCCTACAATGAGCAGTTCTTC. It yields the protein CASSKIAGGSYNEQFF.

This clone appeared a few times. The chain combines TRBV29-1 with TRBJ1-2; TRBD1 agrees at 10 bases. The CDR3 has 15 amino acids. Unmatched junction bases numbered 11, after V lost 5 bases and J lost 5 bases. Germline CDR1 is SQVTM and CDR2 is ANQGSEA. This chain's CDR3 is CSVSISGTGDYGYTF. The CDR3 coding sequence is TGCAGCGTTTCAATATCCGGGACAGGGGATTATGGCTACACCTTC. The full variable domain, in which reference TRBV29-1 and TRBJ1-2 provide the parts outside the CDR3, is SAVISQKPSRDICQRGTSLTIQCQVDSQVTMMFWYRQQPGQSLTLIATANQGSEATYESGFVIDKFPISRPNLTFSTLTVSNMSPEDSSIYLCSVSISGTGDYGYTFGSGTRLTVV.

V is TRBV27 and J is TRBJ2-7; 9 bases agree with TRBD2. Germline V lookup: CDR1 MNHEY, CDR2 SMNVEV (reference sequence). There are 15 residues in the CDR3. V lost 1 base, J lost 3 bases, and 4 bases stayed unmatched. The CDR3 nucleotides read TGTGCCAGCAGTTTATGGCCTAGCGGGGTCTACGAGCAGTACTTC. Its translation is CASSLWPSGVYEQYF.

CDR3 DNA sequence: TGTGCCAGTAGTCCCGGACTAGGGGCGGACACCGGGGAGCTGTTTTTT. Amino acids: CASSPGLGADTGELFF. The V and J genes are TRBV19 and TRBJ2-2, with TRBD2 identical over 7 bases. CDR1 and CDR2 (germline): LNHDA, SQIVND (reference sequence). The CDR3 totals 16 residues. V trimming: 5 bases; J trimming: 3 bases; junction bases outside the gene matches: 9.

The gene calls are TRBV5-1 and TRBJ1-3; TRBD1 agrees at 8 bases. There are 15 residues in the CDR3. Germline CDR1 reads SGHRS; CDR2 reads YFSETQ. V lost 4 bases, J lost 4 bases, and 7 bases stayed unmatched. The CDR3: CASSPRTGNGNTIYF. The CDR3 bases are TGCGCCAGCAGCCCACGGACAGGGAACGGAAACACCATATATTTT.

The chain links TRBV27 to TRBJ1-2; D is perhaps TRBD1 (6 bases). Germline V gene lookup returns CDR1 MNHEY and CDR2 SMNVEV (reference sequence). The CDR3 length is 15 residues. V lost 6 bases and J lost 7, with 21 bases in between. The DNA for the CDR3 is TGTGCCAGCAGCGGCCCTAACAGGGTTTTTAGTGGCTACACCTTC. As protein: CASSGPNRVFSGYTF.

The gene calls are TRBV5-4 and TRBJ1-2, with D tentatively TRBD1 (5 bases). The length of the CDR3 is 13 residues. Germline V lookup: CDR1 SGHNT, CDR2 YYREEE (reference sequence). Trimming removed 4 bases from V and 2 bases from J, with 9 bases in between. The CDR3 sequence is CASSPDINYGYTF. The CDR3 DNA reads TGTGCCAGCAGCCCGGACATAAACTATGGCTACACCTTC.

This clone has more than one count but fewer than ten. The chain combines TRBV24-1 with TRBJ1-2; D uncertain. Trimming shortened V by 4 bases and J by 4 bases, and 9 bases separated the two germline ends. The germline V gene encodes CDR1 KGHDR and CDR2 SFDVKD. CDR3 size: 13 residues. The CDR3 region has the DNA TGTGCCACCAGTGAAATCTCTTTCTATGGCTACACCTTC. This gives the protein CATSEISFYGYTF.

CDR3 DNA sequence: TGTGCCAGCAGCAACGGGACAGCGAACACTGAAGCTTTCTTT. It is translated as CASSNGTANTEAFF. This rearrangement joins TRBV21-1 to TRBJ1-1; the table's D gene call, TRBD1, was not cross checked with the DNA. TRBV21-1 is a documented pseudogene. The CDR3 loop spans 14 amino acids.

The chain uses TRBV9 and TRBJ2-5, with 14 bases aligning to TRBD2. Looked up from germline, CDR1 is SGDLS and CDR2 is YYNGEE. Trimming took 3 bases from V and 4 from J; bases not matched to a gene: 2. CDR3 length: 15 residues. The CDR3 loop reads CASSAGLAGAETQYF. CDR3 coding DNA: TGTGCCAGCAGCGCGGGACTAGCGGGGGCAGAGACCCAGTACTTC.

This clone was counted between two and nine times. The rearrangement joins TRBV7-9 to TRBJ1-2; D is ambiguous. The V end was cut by 6 bases, the J end by 4 bases, with 9 bases between. CDR1 is SEHNR and CDR2 is FQNEAQ in the germline V gene (reference sequence). This CDR3 is built from 12 residues. The CDR3 nucleotides read TGTGCCAGCAGTACTGAGGCCTATGGCTACACCTTC. Amino acid sequence: CASSTEAYGYTF.

The chain couples TRBV2 to TRBJ2-7; 7 bases match TRBD1. Germline loops: CDR1 SNHLY, CDR2 FYNNEI. This CDR3 spans 14 amino acids. V lost 6 bases to trimming and J lost 9 bases; unmatched junction nucleotides: 14. The CDR3 loop is CASSKTQGDTAQYF. The DNA of the CDR3 is TGTGCCAGCAGCAAAACTCAGGGGGATACGGCGCAGTACTTC.

The CDR3 nucleotides are TGCGCCAGCAGCCAAGATATAACGGGAGGGCGAAAGACCCAGTACTTC. It codes for CASSQDITGGRKTQYF. The chain couples TRBV4-3 to TRBJ2-5; TRBD2 aligns across 8 bases. Trimming removed 0 bases from V and 6 bases from J; junction bases left unmatched: 9. This CDR3 comprises 16 residues. Germline V lookup: CDR1 LGHNA, CDR2 YSLEER.

This chain links TRBV4-3 with TRBJ2-5, with 8 bases identical to TRBD1. V trimming: 3 bases; J trimming: 3 bases; junction bases outside the gene matches: 6. From germline, CDR1 is LGHNA and CDR2 YSLEER. The CDR3 runs to 15 residues. The CDR3 is CASSQDRVVEETQYF. CDR3 nucleotide sequence: TGCGCCAGCAGCCAGGACAGGGTGGTCGAAGAGACCCAGTACTTC.

This chain links TRBV4-3 with TRBJ2-7, with TRBD1 matching 7 bases. The CDR3 spans 16 residues. The V and J ends lost 0 bases and 3 bases, in that order; junction bases with no gene match: 8. Germline CDR1 and CDR2: LGHNA and YSLEER. The chain's CDR3 is CASSQEMAGGVYEQYF. As DNA, the CDR3 is TGCGCCAGCAGCCAAGAGATGGCAGGGGGTGTCTACGAGCAGTACTTC.

In nucleotides, the CDR3 is TGTGCCAGCAGCACCCGGGGAGGTGAGCAGTACTTC. Its protein is CASSTRGGEQYF. V and J are TRBV7-2 and TRBJ2-7; D perhaps matches TRBD2 (6 bases). CDR1 and CDR2 (germline): SGHTA, FQGNSA. CDR3 length: 12 amino acids. The germline V and J ends were trimmed by 5 bases and 7 bases, with 12 bases remaining between them.

This clone was found once. The chain employs TRBV28 and TRBJ2-7; 12 nucleotides match TRBD1. Losses at the gene ends were 4 bases for V and 4 bases for J; bases not matched to a gene: 5. In germline, CDR1 is MDHEN, CDR2 SYDVKM. This CDR3 has 15 residues. CDR3 sequence: CASSSRDRGHYEQYF. The DNA for the CDR3 is TGTGCCAGCAGTTCCCGGGACAGGGGGCATTACGAGCAGTACTTC.

The rearrangement uses TRBV5-4 and TRBJ1-1, with D perhaps TRBD1 (6 bases). V lost 4 bases, J lost 0 bases, and 10 bases lay in between. CDR3 length: 14 residues. Germline loops: CDR1 SGHNT, CDR2 YYREEE (reference sequence). The CDR3 sequence: CASSSGQLNTEAFF. The CDR3 bases are TGTGCCAGCAGCAGCGGACAGTTGAACACTGAAGCTTTCTTT.

This clone was seen a single time. The CDR3 coding sequence is TGTGCCAGCAGCGTGACTAGCGGAGGGGGGACCGGGGAGCTGTTTTTT. It encodes CASSVTSGGGTGELFF. The chain employs TRBV9 and TRBJ2-2; 9 nucleotides match TRBD2. From germline, CDR1 is SGDLS and CDR2 YYNGEE. V shed 2 bases, J shed 5 bases, and the junction held 7 bases outside the gene matches. This CDR3 region has 16 residues.

The gene calls are TRBV6-6 and TRBJ2-1; a possible D gene is TRBD1 (6 bases). V gave up 6 bases and J gave up 7 bases, with 16 bases separating them. Per germline, CDR1 MNHNY and CDR2 SVGAGI (reference sequence). This CDR3 region has 14 residues. In nucleotides, the CDR3 is TGTGCCAGCAGAATCACCACACAGGGTAATGAGCAGTTCTTC. This gives the protein CASRITTQGNEQFF.

The rearrangement uses TRBV19 and TRBJ1-6; 8 nucleotides match TRBD1. V lost 5 bases to trimming and J lost 7 bases; unmatched junction nucleotides: 7. The CDR3 has 15 residues. Germline V CDR1 and CDR2: LNHDA, SQIVND (reference sequence). The CDR3 protein is CASSSSDRANSPLHF. The CDR3 DNA reads as TGTGCCAGTAGTTCTTCGGACAGGGCCAATTCACCCCTCCACTTT.

J is TRBJ2-1 and V is TRBV5-4, with TRBD2 matching 9 bases. Germline V gene sequence: CDR1 SGHNT, CDR2 YYREEE (reference sequence). V lost 6 bases to trimming and J lost 5 bases; unmatched junction nucleotides: 9. The CDR3 runs 15 residues. The CDR3 DNA reads as TGTGCCAGCACCGCCAGAGCGGGGGGTAACAATGAGCAGTTCTTC. Translating it yields CASTARAGGNNEQFF.

The chain carries TRBV5-1 and TRBJ1-3; no firm D call. The CDR3 has 16 residues. Germline V CDR1 and CDR2: SGHRS, YFSETQ. With 0 bases removed from V and 0 bases from J, the gap between germline ends came to 10 bases. CDR3 protein: CASSLESVTSGNTIYF. The CDR3 nucleotides read TGCGCCAGCAGCTTGGAGTCAGTCACCTCTGGAAACACCATATATTTT.

J is TRBJ2-6 and V is TRBV15; D ambiguous. The V and J ends lost 5 bases and 0 bases respectively, with 8 bases between them. The length of the CDR3 is 15 residues. Germline CDR1 LNHNV, CDR2 YYDKDF (reference sequence). CDR3: CATSGRFSGANVLTF. In DNA, the CDR3 is TGTGCCACCAGCGGTAGATTCTCTGGGGCCAACGTCCTGACTTTC. The variable domain in full, completed from reference TRBV15 and TRBJ2-6, reads DAMVIQNPRYQVTQFGKPVTLSCSQTLNHNVMYWYQQKSSQAPKLLFHYYDKDFNNEADTPDNFQSRRPNTSFCFLDIRSPGLGDTAMYLCATSGRFSGANVLTFGAGSRLTVL.

V gene TRBV5-6 combines with J gene TRBJ2-4; 7 nucleotides line up with TRBD2. The V and J ends lost 0 bases and 7 bases, in that order; junction bases with no gene match: 4. Per germline, CDR1 SGHDT and CDR2 YYEEEE. CDR3 length: 14 amino acids. Written as DNA, the CDR3 is TGTGCCAGCAGCTTGGGTCGGGGAGGGAACATTCAGTACTTC. It translates to CASSLGRGGNIQYF. Filled out from reference TRBV5-6 and TRBJ2-4, the complete variable domain reads DAGVTQSPTHLIKTRGQQVTLRCSPKSGHDTVSWYQQALGQGPQFIFQYYEEEERQRGNFPDRFSGHQFPNYSSELNVNALLLGDSALYLCASSLGRGGNIQYFGAGTRLSVL.

This rearrangement joins TRBV5-1 to TRBJ2-2; D may be TRBD1 (6 bases). V was cut by 0 bases and J by 3 bases, with 12 bases left in between. CDR1 is SGHRS, CDR2 YFSETQ, per germline. CDR3 length equals 16 residues. CDR3 in DNA: TGCGCCAGCAGCTTGGGCAGGGGCATAGACACCGGGGAGCTGTTTTTT. This translates into CASSLGRGIDTGELFF.

The V and J genes are TRBV20-1 and TRBJ2-5, with 9 bases identical to TRBD1. Germline V gene sequence: CDR1 DFQATT, CDR2 SNEGSKA (reference sequence). The J segment lost 5 bases and the V segment lost 3 bases, leaving 10 bases of the junction unmatched. The CDR3 totals 15 residues. The CDR3 region has the DNA TGCAGTGCTAGTTCTAGGACAGGGGCATCGGAGACCCAGTACTTC. As protein: CSASSRTGASETQYF.

This chain connects TRBV10-3 to TRBJ2-7; D is uncertain. Germline loops: CDR1 ENHRY, CDR2 SYGVKD. The V gene lost 4 bases and the J gene lost 9 bases, with 10 bases spanning the gap. This CDR3 is built from 11 residues. This chain's CDR3 is CAISGGRGQYF. CDR3 nucleotide sequence: TGTGCCATCAGTGGTGGCCGCGGGCAGTACTTC.

This clone has a handful of counts. This sequence joins TRBV28 and TRBJ1-2; D possibly corresponds to TRBD1 (6 bases). V was trimmed by 6 bases and J by 6 bases, leaving 14 bases between them. CDR3 length: 13 amino acids. CDR1 and CDR2 from the germline V gene are MDHEN and SYDVKM. The CDR3 nucleotides are TGTGCCAGCAGATCGGGGGGCGATGATGGCTACACCTTC. Its protein product is CASRSGGDDGYTF.

The CDR3 spells CASSSWTSGVEELFF. CDR3 DNA: TGTGCCAGCAGCTCATGGACTAGCGGGGTGGAGGAGCTGTTTTTT. The chain uses TRBV9 and TRBJ2-2; 12 nucleotides match TRBD2. Germline CDR1 reads SGDLS; CDR2 reads YYNGEE. V was clipped by 4 bases and J by 10 bases; unmatched bases: 8. The CDR3 extends over 15 amino acids.